This TCR beta chain was identified in a study of cytomegalovirus exposure and HLA in healthy donors. Whole-study results and caveats: According to the study, roughly 160 TCR beta chains were cytomegalovirus-associated.

Concerning this clone itself: The antigen remains undetermined.

PCR employed 60 Vbeta and 13 Jbeta primers. Clones were read by immunoSEQ multiplex PCR, and TCRdb kept only the in-frame ones, dropping some. The data show 150,000 to 200,000 clones, with around 84% seen just once and under 7.5% held by the top ten. Germline V gives CDR1 SGHRS, CDR2 YFSETQ. The CDR3 is made up of 14 amino acids. The junction had 8 bases not matched to a gene; V was cut back by 4 bases and J by 6 bases. The receptor comes from a man aged 45 to 65 in good health and CMV-seropositive. The sample was PBMCs. The rearrangement joins TRBV5-1 to TRBJ2-7, with 9 bases that match TRBD1. The CDR3 loop is CASSPGQGIVEQYF. The CDR3 coding sequence is TGCGCCAGCAGCCCGGGACAGGGAATCGTCGAGCAGTACTTC.